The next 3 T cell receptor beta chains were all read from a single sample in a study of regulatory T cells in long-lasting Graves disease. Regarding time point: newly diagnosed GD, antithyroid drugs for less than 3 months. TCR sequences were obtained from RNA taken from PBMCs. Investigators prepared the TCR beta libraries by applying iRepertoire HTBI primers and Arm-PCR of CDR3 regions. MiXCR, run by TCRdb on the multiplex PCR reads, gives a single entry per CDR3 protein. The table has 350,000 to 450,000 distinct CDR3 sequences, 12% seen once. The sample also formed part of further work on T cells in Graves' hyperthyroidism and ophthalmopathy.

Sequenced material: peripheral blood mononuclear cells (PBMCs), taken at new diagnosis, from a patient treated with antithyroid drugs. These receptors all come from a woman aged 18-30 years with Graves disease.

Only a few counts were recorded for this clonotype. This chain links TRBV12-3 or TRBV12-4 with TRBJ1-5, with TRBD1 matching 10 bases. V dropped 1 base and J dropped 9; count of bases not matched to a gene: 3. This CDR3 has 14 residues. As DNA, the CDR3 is TGTGCCAGCAGTTTAGAGGGACAGGGGTTGCCCCAGCATTTT. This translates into CASSLEGQGLPQHF.

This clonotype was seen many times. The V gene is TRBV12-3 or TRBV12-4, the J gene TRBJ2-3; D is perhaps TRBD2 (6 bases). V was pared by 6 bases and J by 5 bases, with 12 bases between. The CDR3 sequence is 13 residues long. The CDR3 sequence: CASSPMGGDTQYF. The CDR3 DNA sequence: TGTGCCAGCAGCCCTATGGGGGGAGATACGCAGTATTTT.

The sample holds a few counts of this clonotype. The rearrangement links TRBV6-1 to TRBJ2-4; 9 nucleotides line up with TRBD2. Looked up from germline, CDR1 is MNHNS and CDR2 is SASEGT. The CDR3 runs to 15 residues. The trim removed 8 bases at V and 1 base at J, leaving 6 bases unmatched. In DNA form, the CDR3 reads TGTGCCAGCGCGGGGGGGGGAGGGGCCAAAAACATTCAGTACTTC. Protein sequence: CASAGGGGAKNIQYF.